The rows below give T cell receptor beta chains drawn from one sample of a study of radiation and T cells in renal cell carcinoma. The data were produced by immunoSEQ multiplex PCR, yet TCRdb's version contains in-frame clones alone and is incomplete. The table lists tens of thousands of clones, approximately 83% of them singletons. The sample consisted of blood, taken from a patient whose treatment included radiotherapy and nephrectomy. The origin of the receptors is a woman between 50 and 59 years old with renal cell carcinoma. CDR3s include the opening cysteine and the closing phenylalanine or tryptophan. Each record gives: J gene, V gene, D gene, clone size, CDR3 protein, CDR3 DNA. D genes are given only for firm matches. Clone size is shown for a subset of rows, as once, few, many or a class of expanded clone.

>TRBJ1-4|TRBV9|NA|NA
CASSVGTGARGEKLFF
TGTGCCAGCAGCGTAGGGACGGGGGCCCGGGGGGAAAAACTGTTTTTT
>TRBJ2-3|TRBV28|NA|NA
CASSLVDTQYF
TGTGCCAGCAGTTTGGTGGATACGCAGTATTTT
>TRBJ2-5|TRBV7-9|NA|NA
CASSLSAGETQYF
TGTGCCAGCAGCCTCTCTGCCGGAGAGACCCAGTACTTC
>TRBJ1-1|TRBV19|NA|NA
CASRFFTGNTEAFF
TGTGCCAGTAGGTTCTTTACAGGGAACACTGAAGCTTTCTTT
>TRBJ1-4|TRBV4-1|NA|NA
CASSPATATNEKLFF
TGCGCCAGCAGCCCGGCGACAGCAACTAATGAAAAACTGTTTTTT
>TRBJ2-3|TRBV4-1|TRBD2|NA
CASSQALAGAGTYTQYF
TGCGCCAGCAGCCAGGCTCTAGCGGGGGCCGGTACGTATACGCAGTATTTT
>TRBJ1-6|TRBV15|NA|NA
CATSRSGARGSYNSPLHF
TGTGCCACCAGCAGATCCGGGGCCCGGGGCTCCTATAATTCACCCCTCCACTTT
>TRBJ2-7|TRBV19|TRBD1|NA
CASSSRTGGRPYEQYF
TGTGCCAGTAGTTCCCGGACAGGGGGGCGTCCCTACGAGCAGTACTTC
>TRBJ2-1|TRBV4-1|TRBD2|NA
CASSQHRGEGGEQFF
TGCGCCAGCAGCCAGCACCGGGGGGAAGGAGGTGAGCAGTTCTTC
>TRBJ1-5|TRBV7-9|NA|NA
CASSPSVGPGQPQHF
TGTGCCAGCAGCCCCTCCGTCGGCCCGGGTCAGCCCCAGCATTTT
>TRBJ2-7|TRBV4-3|TRBD2|NA
CASSQDLAGVGEQYF
TGCGCCAGCAGCCAAGATCTAGCGGGAGTAGGCGAGCAGTACTTC
>TRBJ1-2|TRBV4-2|NA|few
CASSPAGTRYGYTF
TGTGCCAGCAGCCCGGCCGGGACTCGCTATGGCTACACCTTC
>TRBJ2-2|TRBV2|TRBD1|NA
CACKRTGFTGELFF
TGTGCCTGCAAACGGACAGGTTTCACCGGGGAGCTGTTTTTT
>TRBJ2-3|TRBV5-8|NA|NA
CASSLGSTDTQYF
TGTGCCAGCAGCTTGGGGTCCACAGATACGCAGTATTTT
>TRBJ1-1|TRBV5-5|NA|NA
CASRPEWRGTEAFF
TGTGCCAGCAGGCCCGAGTGGAGGGGGACTGAAGCTTTCTTT
>TRBJ1-6|TRBV5-6|NA|NA
CASSSDLGPSSYNSPLHF
TGTGCCAGCAGCTCTGACCTGGGGCCGAGCTCCTATAATTCACCCCTCCACTTT
>TRBJ1-2|TRBV5-1|NA|NA
CASSLAFLDASYGYTF
TGCGCCAGCAGCTTGGCCTTTCTGGATGCTTCCTATGGCTACACCTTC
>TRBJ1-2|TRBV5-5|TRBD1|NA
CASSSGQGTNYGYTF
TGTGCCAGCAGCTCCGGACAGGGGACTAACTATGGCTACACCTTC
>TRBJ1-1|TRBV25-1|NA|NA
CASSEDNRGVRWAFF
TGTGCCAGCAGTGAAGACAACCGGGGGGTTAGGTGGGCTTTCTTT
>TRBJ2-7|TRBV19|TRBD1|NA
CASSIGTGSHEQYF
TGTGCCAGTAGTATTGGGACAGGGTCCCACGAGCAGTACTTC
>TRBJ2-7|TRBV6-1|NA|NA
CASAGSPFAEQYF
TGTGCCAGCGCCGGGAGCCCGTTCGCCGAGCAGTACTTC
>TRBJ2-6|TRBV9|NA|NA
CASTRRSQGAGANVLTF
TGTGCCAGCACCCGTAGGTCACAGGGCGCTGGGGCCAACGTCCTGACTTTC
>TRBJ1-3|TRBV19|NA|NA
CASSIGVSGNTIYF
TGTGCCAGTAGTATCGGGGTCTCTGGAAACACCATATATTTT
>TRBJ2-2|TRBV9|NA|NA
CASTSGLNTGELFF
TGTGCCAGCACCTCAGGCCTGAACACCGGGGAGCTGTTTTTT
>TRBJ1-6|TRBV2|NA|NA
CASRPSRGFDSPLHF
TGTGCCAGCAGACCTAGTCGGGGCTTTGATTCACCCCTCCACTTT
>TRBJ1-6|TRBV19|NA|few
CASSTTLGSPLHF
TGTGCCAGTAGTACCACACTAGGGTCACCCCTCCACTTT
>TRBJ2-3|TRBV6-5|NA|NA
CASSYSRASTDTQYF
TGTGCCAGCAGTTACTCTCGGGCTAGCACAGATACGCAGTATTTT
>TRBJ2-4|TRBV28|NA|NA
CASSRRGFDNIQYF
TGTGCCAGCAGCCGGAGGGGGTTTGACAACATTCAGTACTTC
>TRBJ1-2|TRBV18|TRBD1|NA
CASSPSRGQGYGYTF
TGTGCCAGCTCACCTTCCAGGGGGCAAGGCTATGGCTACACCTTC
>TRBJ1-2|TRBV20-1|NA|NA
CRAQGNYGYTF
TGCAGAGCCCAGGGTAACTATGGCTACACCTTC
>TRBJ2-2|TRBV2|NA|NA
CASTQEKTPGELFF
TGTGCCAGCACTCAAGAGAAAACACCCGGGGAGCTGTTTTTT
>TRBJ2-2|TRBV9|NA|NA
CASSVAGYGGELFF
TGTGCCAGCAGCGTAGCCGGGTATGGCGGGGAGCTGTTTTTT
>TRBJ2-5|TRBV5-5|TRBD2|NA
CASSLLLAGWETQYF
TGTGCCAGCAGCTTGTTACTAGCGGGTTGGGAGACCCAGTACTTC
>TRBJ1-1|TRBV7-3|NA|NA
CASSPQGENTEAFF
TGTGCCAGCAGCCCGCAGGGAGAGAACACTGAAGCTTTCTTT
>TRBJ2-1|TRBV7-2|NA|NA
CASSSSYGSYNEQFF
TGTGCCAGCAGCTCCAGCTACGGGAGCTACAATGAGCAGTTCTTC
>TRBJ1-1|TRBV18|NA|few
CASYGGGGTEAFF
TGTGCCAGCTATGGTGGGGGTGGCACTGAAGCTTTCTTT
>TRBJ2-7|TRBV6-1|NA|NA
CASSEGHRAYEQYF
TGTGCCAGCAGTGAAGGTCACAGGGCGTACGAGCAGTACTTC
>TRBJ2-7|TRBV28|NA|NA
CASSLSGPNYEQYF
TGTGCCAGCAGTTTGTCGGGGCCGAACTACGAGCAGTACTTC
>TRBJ2-5|TRBV6-6|TRBD2|NA
CASGSGGSLETQYF
TGTGCCAGCGGGAGCGGGGGTAGCTTGGAGACCCAGTACTTC
>TRBJ2-7|TRBV4-1|TRBD2|NA
CASSPTSEAYEQYF
TGCGCCAGCAGCCCCACTAGCGAGGCCTACGAGCAGTACTTC
>TRBJ2-7|TRBV6-5|NA|NA
CASRQEHDEQYF
TGTGCCAGCAGGCAAGAACATGACGAGCAGTACTTC
>TRBJ1-1|TRBV4-1|NA|NA
CASSQDRGRDTEAFF
TGCGCCAGCAGCCAAGACCGGGGGCGTGACACTGAAGCTTTCTTT
>TRBJ2-3|TRBV21-1|NA|NA
CASSKGQATDTQYF
TGTGCCAGCAGCAAGGGCCAGGCTACAGATACGCAGTATTTT
>TRBJ1-2|TRBV2|TRBD1|NA
CASSRDSPNYGYTF
TGTGCCAGCAGCCGGGACAGCCCTAACTATGGCTACACCTTC
>TRBJ1-5|TRBV18|TRBD1|few
CASSPRQGGNQPQHF
TGTGCCAGCTCACCCAGACAGGGTGGCAATCAGCCCCAGCATTTT
>TRBJ2-1|TRBV7-2|NA|NA
CASSSTGVAGEQFF
TGTGCCAGCAGCTCCACCGGGGTAGCAGGTGAGCAGTTCTTC
>TRBJ1-2|TRBV4-1|NA|NA
CAIVRGSVSYGYTF
TGCGCCATCGTTCGGGGGTCAGTAAGCTATGGCTACACCTTC
>TRBJ2-1|TRBV7-2|NA|NA
CASTQNEGSYNEQFF
TGTGCCAGCACCCAAAATGAGGGATCCTACAATGAGCAGTTCTTC